The rows below give T cell receptor beta chains drawn from one sample of a study of cytomegalovirus exposure and HLA in healthy donors. Here immunoSEQ multiplex PCR was the method, and the copy in TCRdb shows in-frame clones only, minus some. The repertoire holds about 140,000 clones, with over 80% as singletons. The sequenced sample consisted of PBMCs. These receptors all stem from a female donor in good health and CMV-seronegative. Each CDR3 is given with its conserved first and last residue. Each record gives: V gene, clone size, J gene, D gene, CDR3 DNA, CDR3 protein. D genes are given only for firm matches. Rows may omit the clone size; those that give it use once, few, many or a size class.

TRBV2	few	TRBJ2-5	TRBD1	TGTGCCAGCAGGGGACAGGGGTTATTTGAGACCCAGTACTTC	CASRGQGLFETQYF
TRBV7-3	NA	TRBJ1-1	NA	TGTGCCAGCAGCCCTGACAGTTATCTGAACACTGAAGCTTTCTTT	CASSPDSYLNTEAFF
TRBV19	NA	TRBJ2-5	TRBD2	TGTGCCAGTAGTATCGGAGGGACTAGGTTTCAAGAGACCCAGTACTTC	CASSIGGTRFQETQYF
TRBV27	NA	TRBJ2-1	TRBD2	TGTGCCAGCGGGACTAGCGGCTACAATGAGCAGTTCTTC	CASGTSGYNEQFF
TRBV5-1	NA	TRBJ2-2	TRBD1	TGCGCCAGCAGCTCCACCGGGACAGGGGGAAGCGGGGAGCTGTTTTTT	CASSSTGTGGSGELFF
TRBV10-3	NA	TRBJ2-3	NA	TGTGCCATCTCGCGGTCACTAGCCGAGGATACGCAGTATTTT	CAISRSLAEDTQYF
TRBV27	NA	TRBJ2-7	NA	TGTGCCAGCAGATCAGGACAGTCCTACGAGCAGTACTTC	CASRSGQSYEQYF
TRBV20-1	NA	TRBJ1-1	NA	TGCAGTGCTCCTTCGAACACTGAAGCTTTCTTT	CSAPSNTEAFF
TRBV5-1	NA	TRBJ2-2	TRBD1	TGCGCCAGCAGCCTGGGACAGGGGCACACCGGGGAGCTGTTTTTT	CASSLGQGHTGELFF
TRBV7-9	NA	TRBJ1-1	TRBD1	TGTGCCAGCAGCTTGGGGGACAGAATGAACACTGAAGCTTTCTTT	CASSLGDRMNTEAFF
TRBV6-4	NA	TRBJ1-3	NA	TGTGCCAGCAGTACGGGGTCTACCTCTGGAAACACCATATATTTT	CASSTGSTSGNTIYF
TRBV7-9	few	TRBJ2-7	TRBD1	TGTGCCAGCAGCCTGATGACAGGGGCCTCCTACGAGCAGTACTTC	CASSLMTGASYEQYF
TRBV7-9	NA	TRBJ2-7	NA	TGTGCCAGCAGCCCCAGCCCCGGAGTAGTCCTCCATGAGCAGTACTTC	CASSPSPGVVLHEQYF
TRBV7-4	NA	TRBJ2-7	TRBD2	TGTGCCAGCAGCTTACCTAGCGGAATAACCTACGAGCAGTACTTC	CASSLPSGITYEQYF
TRBV5-4	NA	TRBJ2-7	TRBD1	TGTGCCAGCAGCTTGGGGGACAGCCCCTACGAGCAGTACTTC	CASSLGDSPYEQYF